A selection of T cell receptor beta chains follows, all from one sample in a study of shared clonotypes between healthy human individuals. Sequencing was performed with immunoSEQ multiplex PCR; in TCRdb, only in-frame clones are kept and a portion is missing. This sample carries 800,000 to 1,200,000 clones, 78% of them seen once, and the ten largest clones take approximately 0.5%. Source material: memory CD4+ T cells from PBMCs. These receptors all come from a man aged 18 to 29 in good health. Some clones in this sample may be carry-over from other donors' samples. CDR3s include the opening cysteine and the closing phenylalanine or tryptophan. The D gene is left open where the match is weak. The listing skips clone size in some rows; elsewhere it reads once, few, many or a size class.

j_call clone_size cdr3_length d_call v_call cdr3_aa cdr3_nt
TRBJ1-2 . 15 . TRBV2 CASSASGPIDYGYTF TGTGCCAGCAGCGCATCGGGACCCATAGACTATGGCTACACCTTC
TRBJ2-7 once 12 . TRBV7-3 CASSPDAYEQYF TGTGCCAGCAGCCCAGACGCCTACGAGCAGTACTTC
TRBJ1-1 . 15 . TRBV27 CASSFGGRTDTEAFF TGTGCCAGCAGTTTTGGGGGGCGGACGGACACTGAAGCTTTCTTT
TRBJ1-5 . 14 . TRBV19 CASSIVGSNQPQHF TGTGCCAGTAGTATAGTTGGGAGCAATCAGCCCCAGCATTTT
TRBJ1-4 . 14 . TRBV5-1 CASSVTATNEKLFF TGCGCCAGCAGCGTGACAGCAACTAATGAAAAACTGTTTTTT
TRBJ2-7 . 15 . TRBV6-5 CASSYSRDGSYEQYF TGTGCCAGCAGTTACTCGAGGGACGGCTCCTACGAGCAGTACTTC
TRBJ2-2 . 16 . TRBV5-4 CASSFVVLGTLRELFF TGTGCCAGCAGCTTTGTTGTACTAGGCACCCTCCGGGAGCTGTTTTTT
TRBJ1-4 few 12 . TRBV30 CAWRGINEKLFF TGTGCCTGGAGGGGAATCAATGAAAAACTGTTTTTT
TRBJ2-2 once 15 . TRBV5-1 CASSLVNKNTGELFF TGCGCCAGCAGCTTGGTGAACAAGAACACCGGGGAGCTGTTTTTT
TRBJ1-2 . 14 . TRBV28 CASSLGGATQGYTF TGTGCCAGCAGCCTGGGGGGGGCAACGCAGGGCTACACCTTC
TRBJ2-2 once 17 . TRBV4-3 CASSQGRGDWGSGELFF TGCGCCAGCAGCCAAGGACGGGGAGATTGGGGCTCCGGGGAGCTGTTTTTT
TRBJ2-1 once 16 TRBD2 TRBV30 CAWRAGLAGIYNEQFF TGTGCCTGGAGAGCCGGACTAGCGGGAATTTACAATGAGCAGTTCTTC
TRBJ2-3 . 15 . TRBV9 CASSADSGTTDTQYF TGTGCCAGCAGCGCCGATAGCGGAACCACAGATACGCAGTATTTT
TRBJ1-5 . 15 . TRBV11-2 CASSLGGLGNQPQHF TGTGCCAGCAGCTTAGGGGGACTGGGCAATCAGCCCCAGCATTTT
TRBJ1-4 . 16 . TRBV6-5 CASSYSGQGGYEKLFF TGTGCCAGCAGTTACTCAGGTCAAGGGGGTTACGAAAAACTGTTTTTT
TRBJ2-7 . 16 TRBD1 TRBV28 CASSYTAGTGSYEQYF TGTGCCAGCAGTTACACCGCCGGGACAGGCTCCTACGAGCAGTACTTC
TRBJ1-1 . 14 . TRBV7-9 CASSSYTVDTEAFF TGTGCCAGCAGCTCCTATACAGTAGACACTGAAGCTTTCTTT
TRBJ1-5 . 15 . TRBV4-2 CASSLNNAGGQPQHF TGTGCCAGCAGCCTAAACAACGCGGGGGGTCAGCCCCAGCATTTT
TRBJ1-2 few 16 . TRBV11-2 CASSLGGGRGYFGYTF TGTGCCAGCAGCTTAGGGGGGGGCAGAGGATATTTCGGCTACACCTTC
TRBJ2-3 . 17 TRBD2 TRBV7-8 CASSFFISGTGTDTQYF TGTGCCAGCAGCTTTTTCATTAGCGGGACGGGGACAGATACGCAGTATTTT
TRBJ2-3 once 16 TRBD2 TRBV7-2 CASSRVGTSGANTQYF TGTGCCAGCAGCCGCGTCGGGACTAGCGGGGCCAATACGCAGTATTTT
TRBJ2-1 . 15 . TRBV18 CASSPYGGTYNEQFF TGTGCCAGCTCACCATACGGCGGAACCTACAATGAGCAGTTCTTC
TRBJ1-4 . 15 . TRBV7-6 CASSQRGRSNEKLFF TGTGCCAGCAGCCAGCGAGGACGTTCTAATGAAAAACTGTTTTTT
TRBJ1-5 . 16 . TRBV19 CASSTSGTATVRPQHF TGTGCCAGTAGTACCTCCGGGACGGCAACCGTGAGGCCCCAGCATTTT
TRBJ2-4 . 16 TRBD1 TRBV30 CAWSGGTGDLMNIQYF TGTGCCTGGAGCGGCGGGACAGGGGATTTGATGAACATTCAGTACTTC